The clone carrying this T cell receptor (beta chain) came up a few times. As yet, its antigen is unknown. The entry originates in a study of human T cells and chemical hapten exposure. One entry per CDR3 protein results from TCRdb running MiXCR on the RACE reads. The sample yields under 130,000 distinct CDR3 sequences, 8% to 13% seen once. Study findings and constraints: The number of TCRs over 1 in 1000 frequency stayed unchanged after DPC.

Indicated time point: patch test 1, 2 weeks after DPC sensitization. Stated treatment: therapeutic diphenylcyclopropenone sensitization with weekly scalp DPC. CDR3 length: 17 residues. Trimming removed 1 base from V and 0 bases from J, with 10 bases in between. Germline V gives CDR1 SGHTA, CDR2 FQGNSA. Sample: whole blood, taken in connection with sensitization to the hapten diphenylcyclopropenone (DPC). This chain links TRBV7-2 with TRBJ2-6, with a possible D match to TRBD1 (6 bases). The clonotype comes from a woman aged 35 to 49 with alopecia areata. Some clones in this sample may be carry-over from other donors' samples. CDR3 amino acids: CASSLVTGSSGANVLTF. Here the CDR3 DNA reads TGTGCCAGCAGCTTAGTGACAGGAAGCTCTGGGGCCAACGTCCTGACTTTC.